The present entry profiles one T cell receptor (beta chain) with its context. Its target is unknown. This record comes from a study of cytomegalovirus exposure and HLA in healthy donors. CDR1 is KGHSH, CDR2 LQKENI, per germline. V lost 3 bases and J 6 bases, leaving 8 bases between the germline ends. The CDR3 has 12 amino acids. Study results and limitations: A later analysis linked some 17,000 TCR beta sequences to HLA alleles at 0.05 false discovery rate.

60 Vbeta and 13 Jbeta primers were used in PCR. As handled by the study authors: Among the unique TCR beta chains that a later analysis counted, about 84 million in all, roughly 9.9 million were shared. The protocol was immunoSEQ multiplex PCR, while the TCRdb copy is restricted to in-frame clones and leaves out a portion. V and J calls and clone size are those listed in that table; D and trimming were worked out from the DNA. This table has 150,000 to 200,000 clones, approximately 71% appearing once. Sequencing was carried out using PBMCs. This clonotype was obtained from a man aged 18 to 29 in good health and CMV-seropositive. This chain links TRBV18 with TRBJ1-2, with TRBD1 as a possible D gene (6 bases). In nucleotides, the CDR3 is TGTGCCAGCTCACCTAACAGGGATGGCTACACCTTC. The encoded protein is CASSPNRDGYTF.